This paragraph reports one TCR beta chain. Its antigen is still unknown. No qualities accompany the bases; no much larger clone lies one base away. The data derive from a study of blood T cell repertoires in COVID-19 (dated by TCRdb to 2018 to 2020). A note on the overall study: The collaborator samples originated in the United States, Italy and Spain and spanned the acute and convalescent phases of COVID-19. The prospective study material was composed of cDNA or gDNA derived from T cells, B-cell-depleted T cells, or PBMCs. Subjects who had been exposed to COVID-19, were actively infected with it, or had recovered from it provided the deeply sampled blood TCRbeta repertoires that made up the dataset. The repertoires were released in a freely available public database meant as a resource for research on the immune response to SARS-CoV-2. The samples were drawn from two sources: the first 160 participants of the ongoing ImmuneRACE study, and over 950 subjects contributed by 6 global collaborators. Nearly every sample came with metadata listing a de-identified subject ID, COVID-19 status, age in years and sex. Where available, HLA class I and class II types were obtained from metadata supplied by the sample provider rather than from assay-based typing. Findings and caveats that apply to the study as a whole: Clinical and demographic metadata were provided uncurated, with the amount varying by source and participant.

One collaborating source in Seattle enrolled patients while the patients were actively infected and followed the patients over time throughout the course of disease. Collaborating institutions collected whole blood in K2EDTA tubes following their own protocols. Collaborator samples were shipped for TCRbeta analysis as frozen whole blood, isolated PBMCs, or DNA extracted from either sample type. From the cysteine through the phenylalanine, the CDR3 covers 14 amino acids. CDR3 DNA only is kept here, 42 bases in frame from base 1. The CDR1 and CDR2 encoded by the germline V gene are MDHEN and SYDVKM. Trimmed from V: 6 bases; trimmed from J: 4 bases; junction bases lacking a gene match: 7. TCRbeta CDR3 regions were amplified from genomic DNA by means of the immunoSEQ Assay, a bias-controlled multiplex PCR. The authors processed their data as follows. Nucleated cell counts per sample were estimated from amplification of reference gene primers within the assay. To quantify the absolute abundance of each unique TCRbeta CDR3 rearrangement, sequence reads were collapsed and filtered. For each sample, productive Simpson clonality was calculated as the square root of Simpson's diversity index over productive rearrangements. The immuneACCESS repertoire file appears here via TCRdb, limited to in-frame rearrangements. These files lack a portion of the clones; in checked studies, under half of the deficit traces to unresolved V genes, and the cause of the others is not known. V, J and clone size are those of that table, while D and trimming were read from the DNA. The sample table contains about 250,000 clones; only one count was recorded for about 84% of them. The ten top clones hold 5.5% to 6.5% of the sample.

The chain links TRBV28 with TRBJ2-7, with 9 bases matching TRBD1. Sequencing was carried out using peripheral blood. The clonotype originates from a woman older than 75 with COVID-19, enrolled during active disease. The DNA sequence follows: TGTGCCAGCAGGGGACTTGGGACAGGGTACGAGCAGTACTTC. Its protein product is CASRGLGTGYEQYF.